A selection of T cell receptor beta chains follows, all from one sample in a study of response to subunit inactivated influenza vaccine. TCRdb reprocessed the RT-PCR reads with MiXCR, giving one entry per CDR3 protein. The data contain around 540,000 distinct CDR3 sequences, 12% of them seen just once; the ten biggest clones take up 10% to 13%. The input for sequencing was PBMCs from blood, taken on the day of vaccination. These receptors were taken from a middle-aged man who received an inactivated influenza vaccine. CDR3s include the opening cysteine and the closing phenylalanine or tryptophan. Each record gives: V gene, D gene, clone size, J gene, CDR3 protein, CDR3 DNA. A D gene is named only where the DNA matches it firmly. For some rows the clone size is stated as once, few or many, or as a class when expanded; others skip it.

>TRBV5-1|.|few|TRBJ2-5
CASSLEFGAWETQYF
TGCGCCAGCAGCTTGGAATTTGGGGCTTGGGAGACCCAGTACTTC
>TRBV5-1|.|many|TRBJ2-7
CASSLGVISYEQYF
TGCGCCAGCAGCTTGGGCGTGATCTCCTACGAGCAGTACTTC
>TRBV7-9|.|.|TRBJ1-2
CASSSPGHNYGYTF
TGTGCCAGCAGCTCGCCCGGACATAACTATGGCTACACCTTC
>TRBV25-1|.|.|TRBJ1-1
CASAQGPKEAFF
TGTGCCAGCGCCCAGGGCCCTAAGGAAGCTTTCTTT
>TRBV10-1|.|few|TRBJ2-1
CASSEPNSYNEQFF
TGCGCCAGCAGTGAACCGAACTCCTACAATGAGCAGTTCTTC
>TRBV15|TRBD1|.|TRBJ2-4
CATSRAGGETKNIQYF
TGTGCCACCAGCAGAGCAGGGGGCGAGACCAAAAACATTCAGTACTTC
>TRBV20-1|.|.|TRBJ2-5
CSARSGVIQETQYF
TGCAGTGCTAGGTCGGGAGTGATCCAAGAGACCCAGTACTTC
>TRBV11-2|TRBD2|few|TRBJ2-1
CASSLGLGLAGGNEQFF
TGTGCCAGCAGCTTAGGTCTAGGACTAGCGGGTGGGAATGAGCAGTTCTTC
>TRBV15|.|few|TRBJ1-5
CATSRDSFQPQHF
TGTGCCACCAGCAGAGATAGCTTTCAGCCCCAGCATTTT
>TRBV7-8|.|once|TRBJ2-1
CASSAKQGYERFF
TGTGCCAGCAGCGCGAAACAGGGCTATGAGCGGTTCTTC
>TRBV29-1|.|.|TRBJ2-1
CSVEGKGDYNEQFF
TGCAGCGTTGAAGGAAAGGGGGACTACAATGAGCAGTTCTTC
>TRBV5-8|TRBD2|.|TRBJ2-1
CASSFVLRERNEQFF
TGTGCCAGCAGCTTCGTTCTGCGGGAGCGGAATGAGCAGTTCTTC
>TRBV5-1|TRBD2|.|TRBJ2-3
CASSTTSGPSTDTQYF
TGCGCCAGCAGCACCACTAGCGGGCCGAGCACAGATACGCAGTATTTT
>TRBV12-3/TRBV12-4|TRBD2|few|TRBJ2-5
CASSLVWNGLAAYQETQYF
TGTGCCAGCAGTTTAGTTTGGAATGGACTAGCGGCCTACCAAGAGACCCAGTACTTC
>TRBV10-3|.|.|TRBJ2-1
CAISERVVKVLNYNEQFF
TGTGCCATCAGTGAGAGGGTGGTTAAGGTTCTGAACTACAATGAGCAGTTCTTC
>TRBV6-2/TRBV6-3|.|.|TRBJ2-7
CASSYTGRSLKQYF
TGTGCCAGCAGTTACACTGGACGGTCTCTCAAGCAGTACTTC
>TRBV12-3/TRBV12-4|.|few|TRBJ2-5
CASSLVAEQETQYF
TGTGCCAGCAGTTTAGTAGCAGAACAAGAGACCCAGTACTTC
>TRBV25-1|.|.|TRBJ2-3
CASNTFGGRGTDTQYF
TGTGCCAGCAACACCTTCGGGGGGCGAGGCACAGATACGCAGTATTTT
>TRBV20-1|.|.|TRBJ2-5
CSARSPGLYQETQYF
TGCAGTGCCCGAAGCCCGGGTTTGTACCAAGAGACCCAGTACTTC
>TRBV6-1|TRBD2|.|TRBJ2-3
CASRNSGGGADTQYF
TGTGCCAGCAGGAACAGCGGGGGGGGCGCAGATACGCAGTATTTT
>TRBV29-1|.|.|TRBJ1-5
CSVAPGVGQPQHF
TGCAGCGTTGCACCGGGGGTAGGACAGCCCCAGCATTTT
>TRBV20-1|TRBD2|.|TRBJ2-7
CSAMVTSGRNEQYF
TGCAGTGCTATGGTCACTAGCGGGAGAAACGAGCAGTACTTC
>TRBV19|.|.|TRBJ1-2
CASGIPGGVGYTF
TGTGCCAGTGGGATTCCAGGCGGGGTTGGCTACACCTTC
>TRBV7-8|TRBD1|many|TRBJ2-5
CASSPRDRGGETQYF
TGTGCCAGCAGCCCGCGGGACAGGGGAGGAGAGACCCAGTACTTC
>TRBV30|TRBD1|.|TRBJ2-7
CAWSAGTGNDEQYF
TGTGCCTGGAGTGCCGGGACAGGGAATGACGAGCAGTACTTC
>TRBV7-9|.|few|TRBJ2-3
CASSAQDTQYF
TGTGCCAGCAGCGCCCAAGATACGCAGTATTTT
>TRBV4-1|.|many|TRBJ1-5
CASSQDWGGNQPQHF
TGCGCCAGCAGCCAAGATTGGGGGGGCAATCAGCCCCAGCATTTT
>TRBV5-1|TRBD1|few|TRBJ2-7
CASRLDRGSEQYF
TGCGCCAGCAGACTAGACAGGGGGAGCGAGCAGTACTTC
>TRBV11-2|.|.|TRBJ2-1
CASSLNPGTYNEQFF
TGTGCCAGCAGCTTAAACCCCGGGACATACAATGAGCAGTTCTTC
>TRBV29-1|.|.|TRBJ2-2
CSVAIGGAAGELFF
TGCAGCGTAGCTATTGGGGGGGCGGCCGGGGAGCTGTTTTTT
>TRBV7-2|.|many|TRBJ2-5
CASSLAGAGETQYF
TGTGCCAGCAGCTTAGCGGGAGCAGGAGAGACCCAGTACTTC
>TRBV4-3|.|many|TRBJ2-2
CASSRRLGQAGELFF
TGCGCCAGCAGCCGGAGACTAGGTCAAGCCGGGGAGCTGTTTTTT
>TRBV10-3|TRBD1|.|TRBJ2-2
CAMAGTGDTGELFF
TGTGCTATGGCCGGGACAGGGGACACCGGGGAGCTGTTTTTT
>TRBV29-1|.|.|TRBJ2-2
CSVAGTGNTGELFF
TGCAGCGTTGCGGGGACTGGGAACACCGGGGAGCTGTTTTTT
>TRBV6-5|.|.|TRBJ1-2
CASSYSLDRSGYTF
TGTGCCAGCAGTTACTCACTAGACAGGTCCGGCTACACCTTC
>TRBV6-1|TRBD1|.|TRBJ2-2
CASSSFDREITGELFF
TGTGCCAGCAGCTCCTTCGACAGGGAGATCACCGGGGAGCTGTTTTTT
>TRBV4-3|TRBD2|few|TRBJ2-1
CASSQEASGRNNEQFF
TGCGCCAGCAGCCAAGAGGCTAGCGGGAGGAACAATGAGCAGTTCTTC
>TRBV23-1|.|.|TRBJ2-1
CASSPAGTNPRNEQFF
TGCGCCAGCAGCCCCGCAGGGACAAACCCCCGCAATGAGCAGTTCTTC
>TRBV7-2|TRBD2|few|TRBJ2-7
CASSLANLAGRYEQYF
TGTGCCAGCAGCTTAGCGAATCTAGCGGGACGCTACGAGCAGTACTTC
>TRBV18|.|.|TRBJ2-7
CASSPATGSYEQYF
TGTGCCAGCTCACCCGCGACAGGCTCCTACGAGCAGTACTTC
>TRBV10-3|.|many|TRBJ2-5
CAISGARETQYF
TGTGCCATCAGTGGGGCAAGAGAGACCCAGTACTTC